Listed below are T cell receptor beta chains from one sample, sequenced in a study of T cell responses to AZD1222 COVID-19 vaccine. Clones were sequenced by immunoSEQ multiplex PCR, and TCRdb holds only the in-frame ones, with some missing. The sample lists 130,000 to 150,000 clones; approximately 89% were seen once. Sequenced here: peripheral blood, sampled 28 days after the second AZD1222 dose. These receptors all stem from an adult who received the AZD1222 COVID-19 vaccine. Each CDR3 is given with its conserved first and last residue. A D gene is named only where the DNA matches it firmly. The listing skips clone size in some rows; elsewhere it reads once, few, many or a size class.

d_call,j_call,v_call,clone_size,cdr3_nt,cdr3_aa
TRBD1,TRBJ1-2,TRBV7-9,.,TGTGCCAGCAGCGACGGACAGGCCTCGGGCTACACCTTC,CASSDGQASGYTF
TRBD1,TRBJ2-5,TRBV27,.,TGTGCCAGCACCCCCCACAGGGGGCTAGGGGAGACCCAGTACTTC,CASTPHRGLGETQYF
.,TRBJ2-2,TRBV7-9,.,TGTGCCAGTCCCCTCGGGGGTAAGGGCGCCGGGGAGCTGTTTTTT,CASPLGGKGAGELFF
.,TRBJ2-7,TRBV18,.,TGTGCCAGCTTCGCGGGGGCTGACTCCTACGAGCAGTACTTC,CASFAGADSYEQYF
.,TRBJ1-1,TRBV27,.,TGTGCCAGCAGTTTATCCCGGGTCGACACTGAAGCTTTCTTT,CASSLSRVDTEAFF
.,TRBJ2-5,TRBV14,.,TGTGCCAGCAGCCAAGTTGTGCGGGAGAGGGGGGAGACCCAGTACTTC,CASSQVVRERGETQYF
.,TRBJ1-5,TRBV19,.,TGTGCCAGTAGTAAAGGGTACAGTAGTTCCAATCAGCCCCAGCATTTT,CASSKGYSSSNQPQHF
.,TRBJ2-2,TRBV5-1,.,TGCGCCAGCAGCCTTTTGGGGGCCGCGAACACCGGGGAGCTGTTTTTT,CASSLLGAANTGELFF
.,TRBJ1-2,TRBV5-1,.,TGCGCCAGCAGTTTTACCAACCCGGGGAGTTCCTATGGCTACACCTTC,CASSFTNPGSSYGYTF
.,TRBJ1-1,TRBV29-1,.,TGCAGCGTGAGCAACGGGGAAGCCACTGAAGCTTTCTTT,CSVSNGEATEAFF
TRBD1,TRBJ1-5,TRBV7-2,once,TGTGCCAGCAGCTTAGGACAGGGCCGGTATAGCAATCAGCCCCAGCATTTT,CASSLGQGRYSNQPQHF
.,TRBJ1-5,TRBV3-1/TRBV3-2,.,TGTGCCAGCAGCCAAAGTGGGGCGAGCAATCAGCCCCAGCATTTT,CASSQSGASNQPQHF
.,TRBJ2-1,TRBV30,.,TGTGCCGGGAGGCCGGGTTTCAATGAGCAGTTCTTC,CAGRPGFNEQFF
TRBD1,TRBJ1-1,TRBV28,.,TGTGCCAGCAGTACCCACAGGGGCGGGAACACTGAAGCTTTCTTT,CASSTHRGGNTEAFF
.,TRBJ1-2,TRBV12-3/TRBV12-4,once,TGTGCCAGCAGTTTTTGGGGGGCAGAGGGCTACACCTTC,CASSFWGAEGYTF
.,TRBJ2-5,TRBV7-2,.,TGTGCCAGCAGCTCACGGGGATCCCCAGTGGAGACCCAGTACTTC,CASSSRGSPVETQYF
TRBD2,TRBJ2-1,TRBV5-6,.,TGTGCCAGCAGCTTTCCGGGACTACCTGACAATGAGCAGTTCTTC,CASSFPGLPDNEQFF
.,TRBJ2-3,TRBV27,.,TGTGCCAGCAGTTTAGGGAAGGGGGAAGATACGCAGTATTTT,CASSLGKGEDTQYF
.,TRBJ1-2,TRBV9,.,TGTGCCAGCAGGGCGGGTTCATATGGCTACACCTTC,CASRAGSYGYTF
.,TRBJ1-4,TRBV28,.,TGTGCCAGCAGCGCACCAGGGTCGACTAATGAAAAACTGTTTTTT,CASSAPGSTNEKLFF
TRBD1,TRBJ1-2,TRBV6-6,once,TGTGCCAGCAGTTACTCGGGACAGGGTACTAACTATGGCTACACCTTC,CASSYSGQGTNYGYTF
TRBD1,TRBJ2-7,TRBV5-1,.,TGCGCCAGCAGCTTTACCGGACAGGGGGAACGCGAGCAGTACTTC,CASSFTGQGEREQYF
TRBD1,TRBJ1-5,TRBV19,.,TGTGCCAGTAGTATGCTAGGGGACAGTAGGAATCAGCCCCAGCATTTT,CASSMLGDSRNQPQHF
.,TRBJ1-2,TRBV7-9,.,TGTGCCAGCCAGAGGGCCGAAAACTATGGCTACACCTTC,CASQRAENYGYTF
TRBD1,TRBJ1-1,TRBV19,once,TGTGCCAGTAGGAGGACAGGGGGCAATTATCCACCCAACACTGAAGCTTTCTTT,CASRRTGGNYPPNTEAFF
TRBD1,TRBJ2-7,TRBV7-2,once,TGTGCCAGCAGCTTCAGGACAGGGAATGTCTACGAGCAGTACTTC,CASSFRTGNVYEQYF
TRBD1,TRBJ1-1,TRBV28,once,TGTGCCAGTACCCGCGACAGGGTGAACACTGAAGCTTTCTTT,CASTRDRVNTEAFF
.,TRBJ2-5,TRBV28,.,TGTGCCAGCAAAGGCAGGGGGGCCCTCCAAGAGACCCAGTACTTC,CASKGRGALQETQYF
.,TRBJ2-1,TRBV19,.,TGTGCCAGTAGTTTCCTATCAGTAAGCTCCTACAATGAGCAGTTCTTC,CASSFLSVSSYNEQFF
TRBD1,TRBJ1-2,TRBV6-6,few,TGTGCCAGCAGTTACGGGACAGGGGGAGGCTACACCTTC,CASSYGTGGGYTF
.,TRBJ1-4,TRBV3-1/TRBV3-2,.,TGTGCCAGCAGTCCCGGGTGGGGTCCCGGGCCCGCTAATGAAAAACTGTTTTTT,CASSPGWGPGPANEKLFF
TRBD2,TRBJ2-5,TRBV7-2,.,TGTGCCAGCAGCTCCGGACTAGCCCTGGGGCAAGAGACCCAGTACTTC,CASSSGLALGQETQYF
TRBD1,TRBJ2-1,TRBV4-3,.,TGCGCCAGCAGCCAAGCACCGGGGACAGGGTTCGATGAGCAGTTCTTC,CASSQAPGTGFDEQFF
TRBD1,TRBJ1-2,TRBV19,.,TGTGCCAGTACCGAACAGGGGGCTGAATTCTATGGCTACACCTTC,CASTEQGAEFYGYTF
TRBD2,TRBJ2-7,TRBV30,.,TGTGCCTGGTCGACAAATGCCGGGACTAGTATCTACGAGCAGTACTTC,CAWSTNAGTSIYEQYF
TRBD2,TRBJ2-4,TRBV4-3,.,TGCGCCAGCAGCCAAGGGTCTAGCGGTACCAAAAACATTCAGTACTTC,CASSQGSSGTKNIQYF
.,TRBJ2-3,TRBV6-5,.,TGTGCCAGCAGTTACGAAGGGAATACGCAGTATTTT,CASSYEGNTQYF
.,TRBJ2-1,TRBV2,.,TGTGCCAGCACTAAAAGGGACAAATTATACAATGAGCAGTTCTTC,CASTKRDKLYNEQFF
.,TRBJ2-7,TRBV3-1/TRBV3-2,.,TGTGCCAGCAGCCAAGACCATACAGGGATCTACGAGCAGTACTTC,CASSQDHTGIYEQYF
.,TRBJ1-2,TRBV9,.,TGTGCCCTACAGCCGTGGGCGTATGGCTACACCTTC,CALQPWAYGYTF
.,TRBJ2-3,TRBV28,.,TGTGCCAGCAGTTCTAGGTTTTTTACAGATACGCAGTATTTT,CASSSRFFTDTQYF
.,TRBJ2-1,TRBV15,few,TGTGCCACCAGCACCCTTAGACTACCATCCTACAATGAGCAGTTCTTC,CATSTLRLPSYNEQFF
.,TRBJ2-1,TRBV7-6,.,TGTGCCAGCAGCTTAGGGGCTGGGGGGCACAATGAGCAGTTCTTC,CASSLGAGGHNEQFF